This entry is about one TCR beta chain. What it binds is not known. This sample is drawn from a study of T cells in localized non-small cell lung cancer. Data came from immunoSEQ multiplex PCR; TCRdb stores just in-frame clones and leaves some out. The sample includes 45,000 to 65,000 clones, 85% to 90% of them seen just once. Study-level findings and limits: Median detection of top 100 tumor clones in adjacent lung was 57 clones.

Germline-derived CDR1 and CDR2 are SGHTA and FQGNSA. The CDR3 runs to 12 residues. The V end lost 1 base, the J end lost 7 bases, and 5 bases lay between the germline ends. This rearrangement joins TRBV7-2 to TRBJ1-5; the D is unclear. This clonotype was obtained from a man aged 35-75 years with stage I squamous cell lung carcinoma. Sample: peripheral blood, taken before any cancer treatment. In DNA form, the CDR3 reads TGTGCCAGCAGCTTAGTGACCCAGCCCCAGCATTTT. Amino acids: CASSLVTQPQHF.